These 25 T cell receptor beta chains were sequenced from one sample in a study of cytomegalovirus exposure and HLA in healthy donors. The PCR used 60 Vbeta and 13 Jbeta primers. The assay was immunoSEQ multiplex PCR, and TCRdb's table has in-frame clones only and misses some. The profile covers over 200,000 clones, with about 70% appearing a single time and 1.8% taken by the ten largest. The sequenced sample was PBMCs. The receptors were sampled from a woman aged 30 to 39 in good health and CMV-seronegative.

This clone was seen only a few times. The chain employs TRBV7-9 and TRBJ1-1; D is perhaps TRBD1 (5 bases). Trimming removed 5 bases at V and 0 bases at J, with 10 bases between. The length of the CDR3 is 14 residues. Germline CDR1 reads SEHNR; CDR2 reads FQNEAQ (reference sequence). The CDR3 nucleotides read TGTGCCAGCAGCAGGGGCATTGTGAACACTGAAGCTTTCTTT. Its protein is CASSRGIVNTEAFF.

This clone came up a few times. The chain employs TRBV7-9 and TRBJ2-7, with 7 nucleotides matching TRBD1. Germline V gene data show CDR1 as SEHNR and CDR2 as FQNEAQ (reference sequence). The J segment lost 7 bases and the V segment lost 5 bases, leaving 11 bases of the junction unmatched. The CDR3 totals 14 residues. DNA of the CDR3: TGTGCCAGCAGCCCGAGGACAGGAAAGGATGAGCAGTACTTC. It yields the protein CASSPRTGKDEQYF.

The V and J genes are TRBV30 and TRBJ1-3; a possible D gene is TRBD1 (6 bases). V was clipped by 0 bases and J by 0 bases, with 12 bases between them. The length of the CDR3 is 16 residues. Germline CDR1 is GTSNPN and CDR2 is SVGIG (reference sequence). CDR3 residues: CAWSVYTGTSGNTIYF. CDR3 bases: TGTGCCTGGAGTGTTTACACAGGGACCTCTGGAAACACCATATATTTT.

The chain is built from TRBV5-4 and TRBJ2-1; D is perhaps TRBD1 (5 bases). This CDR3 is built from 14 residues. The ends were cut back, 2 bases at V and 4 bases at J, with 10 bases in the middle. Germline assignment: CDR1 SGHNT and CDR2 YYREEE (reference sequence). DNA of the CDR3: TGTGCCAGCAGCTTTCCATCAGGGTACAATGAGCAGTTCTTC. Protein product: CASSFPSGYNEQFF.

This clone has a handful of counts. V is TRBV21-1 and J is TRBJ2-5; TRBD2 is taken as the D call from the table, unchecked against the DNA. TRBV21-1 is assigned pseudogene status. The CDR3 consists of 13 residues. CDR3 sequence (DNA): TGTGCCAGCAGCAATGGAGGGGACGAGACCCAGTACTTC. Translation: CASSNGGDETQYF.

This chain links TRBV7-8 with TRBJ2-1, with 9 positions matching TRBD2. There are 14 residues in the CDR3. Germline CDR1 SGHVS, CDR2 FQNEAQ. V lost 8 bases, J lost 4 bases, and 6 bases stayed unmatched. In nucleotides, the CDR3 is TGTGCCAGCGGTCGACTAGCGGAATACAATGAGCAGTTCTTC. It codes for CASGRLAEYNEQFF.

The chain uses TRBV27 and TRBJ2-1; D unclear. Trimming took 0 bases from V and 5 from J, leaving 5 bases between them. CDR3 length: 13 residues. Per germline, CDR1 MNHEY and CDR2 SMNVEV (reference sequence). Here the CDR3 reads CASSLSSDNEQFF. CDR3 DNA sequence: TGTGCCAGCAGTTTATCGTCAGACAATGAGCAGTTCTTC.

The CDR3 region has the DNA TGTGCCAGCAGTGAGCGGGGGCAGCTGAACAATCAGCCCCAGCATTTT. This sequence encodes CASSERGQLNNQPQHF. V and J are TRBV6-1 and TRBJ1-5; possible D gene TRBD1, 6 bases. V lost 3 bases, J lost 3 bases, and 15 bases lay in between. CDR3 length: 16 residues. Germline CDR1 is MNHNS and CDR2 is SASEGT.

This sequence joins TRBV2 and TRBJ2-7; D is perhaps TRBD2 (5 bases). This CDR3 region has 16 residues. The V end lost 7 bases, the J end lost 3 bases, and 22 bases lay between the germline ends. Germline V gene data show CDR1 as SNHLY and CDR2 as FYNNEI. CDR3 residues: CASTQSPDGGSYEQYF. The DNA of the CDR3 is TGTGCCAGCACCCAAAGCCCGGACGGAGGAAGCTACGAGCAGTACTTC.

The chain uses TRBV29-1 and TRBJ1-2, with 10 bases fitting TRBD1. The CDR3 covers 12 residues. The germline CDR1 and CDR2 sequences are SQVTM and ANQGSEA. The junction had 2 bases not matched to a gene; V was cut back by 4 bases and J by 6 bases. Here the CDR3 DNA reads TGCAGCGTTGCCGGGACAGGGGATGGCTACACCTTC. Translated: CSVAGTGDGYTF.

The chain combines TRBV7-3 with TRBJ1-1, with 9 bases that match TRBD1. The CDR3 is made up of 14 amino acids. V was pared by 0 bases and J by 11 bases, with 7 bases of the junction left unmatched. Germline V gives CDR1 SGHTA, CDR2 FQGTGA. CDR3 bases: TGTGCCAGCAGCTTAACGGGACAGGGTAACAGGGCTTTCTTT. Protein product: CASSLTGQGNRAFF.

In this sample, this clone turned up once. V is TRBV19 and J is TRBJ2-5, with a weak D call TRBD2 (5 bases). Germline V gene sequence: CDR1 LNHDA, CDR2 SQIVND (reference sequence). This CDR3 has 13 residues. Deletions cut 6 bases from V and 5 bases from J, with 13 bases between. The CDR3 DNA reads as TGTGCCAGTAGGCGGGCTTCGGGGGAGACCCAGTACTTC. It translates to CASRRASGETQYF.

This chain joins TRBV20-1 and TRBJ2-3; D ambiguous. This CDR3 spans 11 amino acids. Looked up from germline, CDR1 is DFQATT and CDR2 is SNEGSKA (reference sequence). V lost 6 bases and J 7 bases, leaving 11 bases between the germline ends. CDR3 nucleotides: TGCAGTGCCCTTTCCTCCTATACGCAGTATTTT. It encodes CSALSSYTQYF.

The chain employs TRBV5-1 and TRBJ2-5; D remains unclear. The CDR3 length is 16 residues. Germline V gene sequence: CDR1 SGHRS, CDR2 YFSETQ. Trimming removed 4 bases from V and 5 bases from J, with 21 bases in between. The DNA for the CDR3 is TGCGCCAGCAGCCCCTATACAGACACCCGAGAGGAGACCCAGTACTTC. It codes for CASSPYTDTREETQYF.

The genes are TRBV11-3 and TRBJ2-5; TRBD2 matches at 14 bases. Germline values: CDR1 SGHNT, CDR2 YENEEA. The CDR3 loop spans 17 amino acids. J lost 7 bases, V lost 0 bases, and 7 bases had no gene match. The CDR3 DNA follows: TGTGCCAGCAGCTTAGAAGGGACTAGCGGGGGACGAGGGACCCAGTACTTC. It specifies CASSLEGTSGGRGTQYF. The whole variable domain, remainder taken from reference TRBV11-3 and TRBJ2-5, is EAGVVQSPRYKIIEKKQPVAFWCNPISGHNTLYWYLQNLGQGPELLIRYENEEAVDDSQLPKDRFSAERLKGVDSTLKIQPAELGDSAVYLCASSLEGTSGGRGTQYFGPGTRLLVL.

In its sample, this clone was seen once. The rearrangement joins TRBV5-1 to TRBJ1-2; TRBD1 agrees at 10 bases. The V and J ends lost 4 bases and 7 bases, in that order; junction bases with no gene match: 10. This CDR3 has 15 amino acids. Looked up from germline, CDR1 is SGHRS and CDR2 is YFSETQ. The DNA for the CDR3 is TGCGCCAGCAGCGCTGGAGGGACAGGGGTCGGTGGCTACACCTTC. This codes for CASSAGGTGVGGYTF.

The V and J genes are TRBV19 and TRBJ2-3; the match to TRBD2 covers 9 bases. CDR3 length: 14 residues. Germline values: CDR1 LNHDA, CDR2 SQIVND (reference sequence). After removal of 3 bases from V and 4 bases from J, the junction contained 2 bases not matched to a gene. Here the CDR3 reads CASSMGGRADTQYF. The CDR3, as DNA: TGTGCCAGTAGTATGGGCGGGAGGGCAGATACGCAGTATTTT.

This clone was seen a handful of times. The chain links TRBV29-1 to TRBJ2-3, with a weak D call TRBD1 (5 bases). The CDR3 has 14 amino acids. From germline, CDR1 is SQVTM and CDR2 ANQGSEA. The V end lost 6 bases, the J end lost 0 bases, and 13 bases lay between the germline ends. The CDR3 sequence is CSVTRAVSTDTQYF. CDR3 nucleotide sequence: TGCAGCGTAACCAGGGCGGTAAGCACAGATACGCAGTATTTT.

The genes are TRBV30 and TRBJ1-2, with D unclear. V lost 0 bases and J 8 bases, leaving 13 bases between the germline ends. Per germline, CDR1 GTSNPN and CDR2 SVGIG (reference sequence). The CDR3 covers 13 residues. Here the CDR3 reads CAWSVQFGSGYTF. In nucleotides, the CDR3 is TGTGCCTGGAGTGTACAGTTTGGTTCCGGCTACACCTTC.

The chain combines TRBV25-1 with TRBJ2-4; 11 nucleotides agree with TRBD1. CDR1 is MGHDK, CDR2 SYGVNS, per germline. The J segment lost 0 bases and the V segment lost 7 bases, leaving 8 bases of the junction unmatched. CDR3 size: 17 residues. CDR3 DNA: TGTGCCAGCACGGGGACAGGGGGAATACTAGCCAAAAACATTCAGTACTTC. It translates to CASTGTGGILAKNIQYF.

The V gene is TRBV9, the J gene TRBJ2-5, with D perhaps TRBD2 (6 bases). CDR3 length equals 13 residues. V dropped 0 bases and J dropped 11 bases, with 14 bases sitting between them. Germline CDR1 SGDLS, CDR2 YYNGEE. The CDR3 sequence: CASSVVLEGAQYF. The CDR3 DNA sequence: TGTGCCAGCAGCGTAGTGCTGGAGGGCGCGCAGTACTTC.

This sequence joins TRBV9 and TRBJ1-6; a possible D gene is TRBD1 (6 bases). Germline CDR1 SGDLS, CDR2 YYNGEE. The CDR3 loop spans 14 amino acids. V was shortened by 4 bases and J by 10 bases, with 15 bases between the two germline ends. The CDR3 DNA reads as TGTGCCAGCAGCCAAGGGACAATGGGGTCACCCCTCCACTTT. Protein: CASSQGTMGSPLHF. The full variable domain, its missing parts supplied by reference TRBV9 and TRBJ1-6, is DSGVTQTPKHLITATGQRVTLRCSPRSGDLSVYWYQQSLDQGLQFLIQYYNGEERAKGNILERFSAQQFPDLHSELNLSSLELGDSALYFCASSQGTMGSPLHFGNGTRLTVT.

This clone appeared once. The CDR3 here is CASSQGRAYNEQFF. CDR3 DNA: TGTGCCAGCAGCCAGGGGCGGGCCTACAATGAGCAGTTCTTC. V gene TRBV7-3 combines with J gene TRBJ2-1; tentatively, D is TRBD1 (6 bases). The V end was cut by 5 bases, the J end by 2 bases, with 10 bases between. The germline V gene has CDR1 SGHTA and CDR2 FQGTGA. CDR3 length: 14 amino acids. The full variable domain, its missing parts supplied by reference TRBV7-3 and TRBJ2-1, is GAGVSQTPSNKVTEKGKYVELRCDPISGHTALYWYRQSLGQGPEFLIYFQGTGAADDSGLPNDRFFAVRPEGSVSTLKIQRTERGDSAVYLCASSQGRAYNEQFFGPGTRLTVL.

The rearrangement links TRBV6-1 to TRBJ2-1; perhaps TRBD2 as D (6 bases). Germline lookup yields CDR1 MNHNS and CDR2 SASEGT. CDR3 length: 14 residues. Trimming stripped 6 bases from V and 0 bases from J, with 9 bases between. The CDR3 region is CASRVADSYNEQFF. The CDR3 DNA follows: TGTGCCAGCAGGGTAGCGGACTCCTACAATGAGCAGTTCTTC.

The chain carries TRBV30 and TRBJ1-5; D perhaps matches TRBD1 (5 bases). CDR3 length: 13 residues. From germline, CDR1 is GTSNPN and CDR2 SVGIG (reference sequence). Between the trimmed V and J ends, which lost 5 bases and 3 bases, there was a span of 11 bases. CDR3 nucleotide sequence: TGTGCCTGGCCGGGCAGGGTCAATCAGCCCCAGCATTTT. As protein: CAWPGRVNQPQHF.